The subject of this entry is one T cell receptor (beta chain). Assay: immunoSEQ multiplex PCR; the TCRdb copy retains only in-frame clones and omits some. The table records about 80,000 clones, around 97% of them present only once. The length of the CDR3 is 11 residues. Germline-derived CDR1 and CDR2 are MDHEN and SYDVKM. V was trimmed by 7 bases and J by 3 bases, leaving 3 bases between them. These data come from a study of technical replicates of blood from four donors. The V call is TRBV28, the J call TRBJ2-2; no clear D. This TCR derives from a human donor in good health. Sequenced material: T cells isolated from PBMCs. As DNA, the CDR3 is TGTGCCAGCACCGACACCGGGGAGCTGTTTTTT. This translates into CASTDTGELFF.